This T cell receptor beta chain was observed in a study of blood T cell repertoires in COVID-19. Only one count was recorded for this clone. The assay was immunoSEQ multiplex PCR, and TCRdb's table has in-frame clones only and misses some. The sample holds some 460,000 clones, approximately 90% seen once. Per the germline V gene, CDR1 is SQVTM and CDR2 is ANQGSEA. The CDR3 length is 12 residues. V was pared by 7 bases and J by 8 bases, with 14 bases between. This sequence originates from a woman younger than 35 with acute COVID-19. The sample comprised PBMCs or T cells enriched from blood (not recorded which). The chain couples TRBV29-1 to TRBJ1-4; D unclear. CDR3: CSAEERAEKLFF. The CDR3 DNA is TGCAGCGCAGAGGAACGTGCCGAAAAACTGTTTTTT.